Only a few counts were recorded for the clone carrying this T cell receptor (beta chain). What it recognizes is unknown. The sample originates from a study of T-cell reconstitution after alpha-beta-depleted transplantation in children. The study's findings and limits: T-cell counts and diversity at one year following transplant were attributed mainly to newly produced T cells. Recipient T cells and thymic progenitors that survived gave rise to the high TCRbeta diversity observed at day 60 in some patients. There were reportedly several hundred expanded graft clones from which alpha-beta T cells came about two months after transplant.

J gave up 9 bases and V 3 bases, and 20 bases lay outside the gene matches. The CDR3 is made up of 17 amino acids. Germline values: CDR1 DFQATT, CDR2 SNEGSKA (reference sequence). The TCRbeta library was prepared with unique molecular identifiers. TCRdb re-derived calls from the PCR reads in MiXCR, one entry per CDR3 protein. The sample lists hundreds of thousands of distinct CDR3 sequences; less than 15% were seen once. The sequence derives from a girl aged 2-10 years with congenital amegakaryocytic thrombocytopenia, due to receive a stem cell transplant. This material consisted of PBMCs, taken before TCRalphabeta/CD19-depleted stem cell transplant. The chain combines TRBV20-1 with TRBJ2-1, with 7 bases aligning to TRBD2. The CDR3 nucleotides read TGCAGTGCTAGCCCCCCGCTCGGACTAGGAGCCCGGGGTGAGCAGTTCTTC. This translates into CSASPPLGLGARGEQFF.